The 30 T cell receptor beta chains presented below share a single source sample, sequenced in a study of T cell responses to AZD1222 COVID-19 vaccine. The data were produced by immunoSEQ multiplex PCR, yet TCRdb's version contains in-frame clones alone and is incomplete. The data contain 150,000 to 200,000 clones, 70% to 90% of them singletons. The material sequenced was peripheral blood, taken 28 days after the second AZD1222 dose. The receptor source for this set is an adult who received the AZD1222 COVID-19 vaccine.

The chain couples TRBV10-3 to TRBJ2-2, with TRBD1 matching over 8 bases. J gave up 0 bases and V 2 bases, and 2 bases lay outside the gene matches. The CDR3 runs to 16 residues. The germline V gene encodes CDR1 ENHRY and CDR2 SYGVKD. CDR3 nucleotide sequence: TGTGCCATCAGTGAGCCGACAGGGGCGAACACCGGGGAGCTGTTTTTT. Encoded protein: CAISEPTGANTGELFF.

The chain carries TRBV6-1 and TRBJ2-1; D might be TRBD1 (5 bases). V lost 6 bases to trimming and J lost 7 bases, with 16 bases between them. This CDR3 spans 14 amino acids. CDR1 and CDR2 (germline): MNHNS, SASEGT. CDR3 in DNA: TGTGCCAGCAGCTTCACTTTGGGGCCTAATGAGCAGTTCTTC. It encodes CASSFTLGPNEQFF.

The chain couples TRBV7-8 to TRBJ2-1; 9 positions agree with TRBD2. V dropped 6 bases and J dropped 9; count of bases not matched to a gene: 15. Germline loops: CDR1 SGHVS, CDR2 FQNEAQ. The CDR3 has 16 amino acids. The CDR3 here is CASSGARREGRVEQFF. The CDR3 DNA is TGTGCCAGCAGTGGGGCTCGGCGGGAGGGCCGGGTTGAGCAGTTCTTC.

The chain carries TRBV9 and TRBJ2-1; TRBD1 aligns across 9 bases. The CDR3 contains 16 residues. V was pared by 4 bases and J by 3 bases, with 8 bases of the junction left unmatched. CDR1 is SGDLS, CDR2 YYNGEE, per germline. The CDR3 nucleotides are TGTGCCAGCAGCCCCCGCCCGGGACAGGGCTACAATGAGCAGTTCTTC. This encodes CASSPRPGQGYNEQFF.

V and J are TRBV2 and TRBJ2-3, with D perhaps being TRBD1 or TRBD2 (6 bases each). Per the germline V gene, CDR1 is SNHLY and CDR2 is FYNNEI. This CDR3 region has 15 residues. Trimming took 5 bases from V and 4 from J, leaving 16 bases between them. CDR3 loop: CASSMVGGRADTQYF. The CDR3 coding sequence is TGTGCCAGCAGTATGGTGGGGGGCCGTGCAGATACGCAGTATTTT.

V is TRBV6-2 or TRBV6-3 and J is TRBJ2-2; D not resolved. The germline CDR1 and CDR2 sequences are MNHEY and SVGEGT. The CDR3 sequence is 13 residues long. Deletions cut 3 bases from V and 3 bases from J, with 5 bases between. CDR3 in amino acids: CASSYQYTGELFF. The CDR3 nucleotides read TGTGCCAGCAGTTATCAGTACACCGGGGAGCTGTTTTTT.

This clone has a single count. The V call is TRBV27, the J call TRBJ1-6; 8 bases fit TRBD1. Trimming cost V 6 bases and J 9 bases; bases outside gene matches: 10. The CDR3 spans 15 residues. The V gene's germline CDR1 is MNHEY and CDR2 SMNVEV (reference sequence). This chain's CDR3 is CASRARTGLGSPLHF. CDR3 nucleotides: TGTGCCAGCAGAGCAAGGACAGGGTTGGGTTCACCCCTCCACTTT.

This rearrangement joins TRBV18 to TRBJ2-3; D is unresolved. V gave up 6 bases and J gave up 2 bases, with 9 bases separating them. CDR1 KGHSH and CDR2 LQKENI come from the germline V gene. The CDR3 consists of 13 residues. The CDR3 DNA sequence: TGTGCCAGCTCCCTCGGATCCACAGATACGCAGTATTTT. This gives the protein CASSLGSTDTQYF.

V and J are TRBV19 and TRBJ2-3; D possibly uses TRBD1 or TRBD2 (5 bases each). CDR1 LNHDA and CDR2 SQIVND come from the germline V gene (reference sequence). This CDR3 spans 13 amino acids. The V and J ends lost 7 bases and 5 bases respectively, with 13 bases between them. The CDR3 DNA reads TGTGCCAGTAAGGGTGGGGGAAAAGATACGCAGTATTTT. It codes for CASKGGGKDTQYF. The full variable domain, with the rest looked up from reference TRBV19 and TRBJ2-3, is DGGITQSPKYLFRKEGQNVTLSCEQNLNHDAMYWYRQDPGQGLRLIYYSQIVNDFQKGDIAEGYSVSREKKESFPLTVTSAQKNPTAFYLCASKGGGKDTQYFGPGTRLTVL.

The chain carries TRBV9 and TRBJ2-1; a possible D gene is TRBD1 (5 bases). Trimming pared 3 bases from V and 3 bases from J, leaving 13 bases between. Germline CDR1 SGDLS, CDR2 YYNGEE. The CDR3 runs 15 residues. The CDR3 DNA reads TGTGCCAGCAGCGGCCTAGGAGACAGCTACAATGAGCAGTTCTTC. It yields the protein CASSGLGDSYNEQFF.

The chain is built from TRBV7-9 and TRBJ1-1; D not resolved. The germline V gene encodes CDR1 SEHNR and CDR2 FQNEAQ (reference sequence). Trimming stripped 5 bases from V and 11 bases from J, with 15 bases between. This CDR3 contains 12 residues. The CDR3 nucleotides are TGTGCCAGCAGCCGCGGGCGGGGTTCGGCTTTCTTT. As protein: CASSRGRGSAFF. Full variable domain (remainder filled in from reference TRBV7-9 and TRBJ1-1): DTGVSQNPRHKITKRGQNVTFRCDPISEHNRLYWYRQTLGQGPEFLTYFQNEAQLEKSRLLSDRFSAERPKGSFSTLEIQRTEQGDSAMYLCASSRGRGSAFFGQGTRLTVV.

Concerning this clone itself: The same CDR3 is also encoded by other DNA sequences in this sample. The J gene is TRBJ2-3, the V gene TRBV6-1, with D possibly being TRBD1 or TRBD2 (6 bases each). The CDR3 runs 15 residues. The V and J ends lost 2 bases and 0 bases respectively, with 9 bases between them. Germline V gene lookup returns CDR1 MNHNS and CDR2 SASEGT. The CDR3 loop is CASSEMGGSTDTQYF. In DNA, the CDR3 is TGTGCCAGCAGTGAAATGGGGGGCAGCACAGATACGCAGTATTTT.

The chain carries TRBV5-1 and TRBJ2-7; tentatively, D is TRBD1 or TRBD2 (5 bases each). The V gene lost 5 bases and the J gene lost 2 bases, with 14 bases spanning the gap. The CDR3 runs to 14 residues. The germline gives CDR1 SGHRS, CDR2 YFSETQ. The CDR3 here is CASRGDTLTYEQYF. The CDR3 DNA is TGCGCCAGCAGGGGGGATACCCTAACCTACGAGCAGTACTTC.

The V and J genes are TRBV7-2 and TRBJ2-3, with 14 bases that match TRBD2. The V segment lost 6 bases and the J segment 1 base; nucleotides outside the gene matches: 6. This CDR3 region has 17 residues. Germline CDR1 is SGHTA and CDR2 is FQGNSA. CDR3 protein: CASRGLAGGPGTDTQYF. The CDR3 region has the DNA TGTGCCAGCAGAGGACTAGCGGGAGGCCCCGGCACAGATACGCAGTATTTT.

The V and J genes are TRBV28 and TRBJ1-4, with D possibly being TRBD1 (5 bases). Trimming pared 2 bases from V and 8 bases from J, leaving 15 bases between. Germline V lookup: CDR1 MDHEN, CDR2 SYDVKM. This CDR3 contains 15 residues. CDR3 coding DNA: TGTGCCAGCAGTTTAGTGACAGAACTAACCGAAAAACTGTTTTTT. This translates into CASSLVTELTEKLFF.

The chain employs TRBV3-1 (or the pseudogene TRBV3-2) and TRBJ1-1; D may be TRBD1 (5 bases). The CDR3 has 15 amino acids. The V gene lost 0 bases and the J gene lost 5 bases, with 13 bases spanning the gap. Germline assignment: CDR1 LGHDT and CDR2 YNNKEL (reference sequence). The CDR3 spells CASSQDWGEGTEAFF. CDR3 sequence (DNA): TGTGCCAGCAGCCAAGATTGGGGCGAGGGAACTGAAGCTTTCTTT.

V and J are TRBV3-1 (or the pseudogene TRBV3-2) and TRBJ1-2; D remains ambiguous. This CDR3 is built from 15 residues. The V and J ends lost 0 bases and 1 base respectively, with 9 bases between them. CDR1 and CDR2 (germline): LGHDT, YNNKEL (reference sequence). CDR3: CASSQDEQLNYGYTF. Written as DNA, the CDR3 is TGTGCCAGCAGCCAAGACGAGCAGCTTAACTATGGCTACACCTTC.

J is TRBJ2-5 and V is TRBV3-1 (or the pseudogene TRBV3-2), with 8 bases lining up with TRBD2. The V gene end was trimmed by 0 bases and the J gene end by 5 bases; junction bases not matched to a gene: 8. This CDR3 is 16 amino acids long. Germline values: CDR1 LGHDT, CDR2 YNNKEL (reference sequence). CDR3 sequence reads: CASSQDVSGSTETQYF. CDR3 sequence (DNA): TGTGCCAGCAGCCAAGATGTCAGCGGGAGTACGGAGACCCAGTACTTC.

This clone appeared once. The V call is TRBV10-1, the J call TRBJ1-5, with 8 positions matching TRBD1. The CDR3 is 16 residues long. V lost 10 bases, J lost 5 bases, and 16 bases stayed unmatched. From germline, CDR1 is WNHNN and CDR2 SYGVQD (reference sequence). CDR3 DNA sequence: TGCGCCAACTTAAGAGACGGGACAGGTTCTTATCAGCCCCAGCATTTT. It codes for CANLRDGTGSYQPQHF.

This chain uses TRBV5-1 with TRBJ2-5; D may match TRBD1 or TRBD2 (6 bases each). The germline gives CDR1 SGHRS, CDR2 YFSETQ. This CDR3 is built from 15 residues. V was trimmed by 0 bases and J by 2 bases, leaving 11 bases between them. In DNA form, the CDR3 reads TGCGCCAGCAGCTTGGCGGGGGCCAAGCAAGAGACCCAGTACTTC. This codes for CASSLAGAKQETQYF.

The chain is built from TRBV6-2 or TRBV6-3 and TRBJ1-1, with D possibly matching TRBD1 (5 bases). Germline V gene lookup returns CDR1 MNHEY and CDR2 SVGEGT. CDR3 length equals 13 residues. V dropped 3 bases and J dropped 4 bases, with 9 bases sitting between them. The CDR3 region has the DNA TGTGCCAGCAGTTATGGGGGAACCACTGAAGCTTTCTTT. Translated, it gives CASSYGGTTEAFF.

V and J are TRBV3-1 (or the pseudogene TRBV3-2) and TRBJ1-2; D is unclear. Between the trimmed V and J ends, which lost 0 bases and 3 bases, there was a span of 8 bases. This CDR3 contains 14 residues. From germline, CDR1 is LGHDT and CDR2 YNNKEL (reference sequence). CDR3 amino acids: CASSQDGRDYGYTF. In DNA form, the CDR3 reads TGTGCCAGCAGCCAAGATGGTAGAGACTATGGCTACACCTTC.

The V and J genes are TRBV30 and TRBJ2-1; possibly TRBD2 for D (7 bases). The CDR3 spans 14 residues. Germline CDR1 reads GTSNPN; CDR2 reads SVGIG (reference sequence). In DNA form, the CDR3 reads TGTGCACTGGGGGGGCGCGTTTCCTACAATGAGCAGTTCTTC. Translation gives CALGGRVSYNEQFF.

The chain combines TRBV5-1 with TRBJ2-7; possibly TRBD1 or TRBD2 for D (5 bases each). Germline V gene sequence: CDR1 SGHRS, CDR2 YFSETQ. V dropped 0 bases and J dropped 2 bases, with 15 bases sitting between them. CDR3 length: 16 residues. The CDR3 sequence: CASSLAPGRLTYEQYF. The DNA for the CDR3 is TGCGCCAGCAGCTTGGCCCCGGGACGGTTAACCTACGAGCAGTACTTC. Drawing the rest from reference TRBV5-1 and TRBJ2-7, the complete variable domain is KAGVTQTPRYLIKTRGQQVTLSCSPISGHRSVSWYQQTPGQGLQFLFEYFSETQRNKGNFPGRFSGRQFSNSRSEMNVSTLELGDSALYLCASSLAPGRLTYEQYFGPGTRLTVT.

This chain connects TRBV27 to TRBJ2-7; D tentatively reads TRBD1 or TRBD2 (5 bases each). This CDR3 comprises 16 residues. Germline CDR1 and CDR2: MNHEY and SMNVEV (reference sequence). Trimming removed 0 bases from V and 3 bases from J, with 15 bases in between. Here the CDR3 reads CASSLSDSGGIYEQYF. The CDR3, as DNA: TGTGCCAGCAGTTTATCTGACAGCGGAGGAATCTACGAGCAGTACTTC.

This clone occurred once. The chain joins TRBV9 to TRBJ2-3; a possible D gene is TRBD2 (6 bases). This CDR3 is 15 amino acids long. CDR1 is SGDLS and CDR2 is YYNGEE in the germline V gene. Trimming cost V 3 bases and J 3 bases, with 14 bases left between them. The CDR3 sequence: CASSARGDLTDTQYF. CDR3 sequence (DNA): TGTGCCAGCAGCGCCCGTGGGGACTTAACAGATACGCAGTATTTT.

This rearrangement joins TRBV6-2 or TRBV6-3 to TRBJ2-3, with a tentative D call TRBD1 (6 bases). This CDR3 is 15 amino acids long. Trimming left V 2 bases short and J 5 bases short, with 14 bases between. Looked up from germline, CDR1 is MNHEY and CDR2 is SVGEGT. The CDR3 DNA reads as TGTGCCAGCAGTTACCCAACAGGGTTCAGAGATACGCAGTATTTT. It codes for CASSYPTGFRDTQYF.

By its share, this clone is medium-sized. The chain uses TRBV6-2 or TRBV6-3 and TRBJ2-3, with TRBD2 matching 11 bases. Germline-derived CDR1 and CDR2 are MNHEY and SVGEGT. Trimming at V came to 4 bases and at J to 5 bases, leaving 5 bases not matched to a gene. The CDR3 spans 15 residues. The CDR3 coding sequence is TGTGCCAGCAGTTCATTAGCGGGAGGGAGAGATACGCAGTATTTT. This translates into CASSSLAGGRDTQYF.

The chain links TRBV21-1 to TRBJ2-1; TRBD2 is taken as the D call from the table, unchecked against the DNA. TRBV21-1 is reported as a pseudogene. This CDR3 is built from 18 residues. DNA of the CDR3: TGTGCCAGCAGCCAAATAGGCGCGAAGCGGAGCTCCTACAATGAGCAGTTCTTC. Amino acids: CASSQIGAKRSSYNEQFF.

The chain joins TRBV30 to TRBJ2-7; either TRBD1 or TRBD2 may fit D (6 bases each). The germline gives CDR1 GTSNPN, CDR2 SVGIG (reference sequence). Trimming left V 0 bases short and J 1 base short, with 13 bases between. The CDR3 spans 15 residues. In DNA form, the CDR3 reads TGTGCCTGGAGTGTAGGGGGGAGCCTTTCCTACGAGCAGTACTTC. Protein product: CAWSVGGSLSYEQYF.